The sample holds a few counts of the clone carrying this T cell receptor beta chain. Its specificity is not known. This entry belongs to a study of identical twins. General observations from the study: Conclusions rested on cross-sectional statistics rather than following the same donors. Monozygotic twin pairs showed more out-of-frame TCR alpha sharing than models estimated.

Using its own MiXCR run on the 5' RACE reads, TCRdb lists one record per CDR3 protein. Among around 510,000 distinct CDR3 sequences listed, approximately 14% were seen once. CDR1 is DFQATT and CDR2 is SNEGSKA in the germline V gene (reference sequence). The CDR3 length is 12 residues. Trimming left V 7 bases short and J 0 bases short, with 7 bases between. The same specimen was also included in a second study, on yellow fever vaccine responses in identical twins.

The clonotype comes from a young woman in good health. The sample comprised CD4+ T cells sorted from blood. The chain joins TRBV20-1 to TRBJ1-3; D uncertain. The CDR3 reads CSGQTSGNTIYF. Written as DNA, the CDR3 is TGCAGTGGGCAGACCTCTGGAAACACCATATATTTT.